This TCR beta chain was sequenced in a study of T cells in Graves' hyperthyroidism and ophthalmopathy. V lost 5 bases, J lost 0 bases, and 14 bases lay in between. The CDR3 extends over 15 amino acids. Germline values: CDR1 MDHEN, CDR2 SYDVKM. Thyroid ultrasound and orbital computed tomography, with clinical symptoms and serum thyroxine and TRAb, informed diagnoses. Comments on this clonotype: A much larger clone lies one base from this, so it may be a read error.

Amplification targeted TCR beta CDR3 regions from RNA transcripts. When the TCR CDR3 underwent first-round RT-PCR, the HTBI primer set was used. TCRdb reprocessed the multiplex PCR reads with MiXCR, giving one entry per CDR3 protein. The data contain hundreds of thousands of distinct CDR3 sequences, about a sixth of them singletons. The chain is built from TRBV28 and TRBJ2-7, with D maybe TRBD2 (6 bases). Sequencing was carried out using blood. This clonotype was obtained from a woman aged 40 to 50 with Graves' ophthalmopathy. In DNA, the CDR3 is TGTGCCAGCAGTACCTGGACTACCCTCTCCTACGAGCAGTACTTC. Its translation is CASSTWTTLSYEQYF. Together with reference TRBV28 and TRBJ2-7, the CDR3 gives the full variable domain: DVKVTQSSRYLVKRTGEKVFLECVQDMDHENMFWYRQDPGLGLRLIYFSYDVKMKEKGDIPEGYSVSREKKERFSLILESASTNQTSMYLCASSTWTTLSYEQYFGPGTRLTVT.